This T cell receptor beta chain was sequenced in a study of OX40 agonist ivuxolimab in advanced cancers. As for the study in general: With a range of about 20 to 79, age averaged about 58 years, and about 82% were male.

Looked up from germline, CDR1 is SGHAT and CDR2 is FQNNGV. V lost 3 bases, J lost 5 bases, and 5 bases stayed unmatched. CDR3 length: 14 amino acids. TCRdb's copy holds only in-frame clones and misses some; the assay was immunoSEQ multiplex PCR. The data contain roughly 83,000 clones, less than 95% of them seen just once; the ten biggest clones take up almost 8.5%. The clonotype was recovered from an adult with an advanced solid tumor such as melanoma, head and neck, liver or kidney cancer. The chain carries TRBV11-2 and TRBJ2-3, with 7 bases lining up with TRBD2. The sequencing here drew on CD4+ or CD8+ T cells sorted from blood, taken in a trial of the OX40 agonist ivuxolimab. The CDR3 is CASSLGEGIDTQYF. Written as DNA, the CDR3 is TGTGCCAGCAGCTTGGGGGAGGGGATAGATACGCAGTATTTT.